A selection of T cell receptor beta chains follows, all from one sample in a study of beta chain features in type 1 diabetes. Method: immunoSEQ multiplex PCR; TCRdb's copy keeps in-frame clones and lacks some. Among approximately 170,000 clones, around 7.8% were seen once, and the ten largest hold approximately 0.85%. The sequenced sample was central memory CD4+ T cells from blood. These receptors were collected from a woman in her forties with type 1 diabetes. CDR3s include the opening cysteine and the closing phenylalanine or tryptophan. A D gene is named only where the DNA matches it firmly. Where a row states a size, it is once, few, many or the class of an expanded clone; other rows omit it.

CDR3aa: CASSLVLGDQPQHF
CDR3nt: TGTGCCAGCTCACTGGTCTTGGGCGATCAGCCCCAGCATTTT
abundance: .
d_gene: .
v_gene: TRBV18
j_gene: TRBJ1-5

CDR3aa: CASSLSGSARTQYF
CDR3nt: TGTGCCAGCAGCTTAAGTGGCAGCGCCAGGACCCAGTACTTC
abundance: few
d_gene: .
v_gene: TRBV7-3
j_gene: TRBJ2-5

CDR3aa: CASRDPGVDIQYF
CDR3nt: TGTGCCAGCAGGGATCCGGGGGTCGACATTCAGTACTTC
abundance: few
d_gene: .
v_gene: TRBV10-3
j_gene: TRBJ2-4

CDR3aa: CASSQDFRQADTQYF
CDR3nt: TGCGCCAGCAGCCAAGACTTCCGGCAGGCAGATACGCAGTATTTT
abundance: few
d_gene: .
v_gene: TRBV4-3
j_gene: TRBJ2-3

CDR3aa: CASSLGVGTSVYYEQYF
CDR3nt: TGTGCCAGCAGCTTAGGGGTCGGGACTAGCGTATACTACGAGCAGTACTTC
abundance: few
d_gene: TRBD2
v_gene: TRBV7-3
j_gene: TRBJ2-7

CDR3aa: CASSGTTDQPQHF
CDR3nt: TGTGCCAGTAGTGGGACTACAGATCAGCCCCAGCATTTT
abundance: .
d_gene: .
v_gene: TRBV19
j_gene: TRBJ1-5

CDR3aa: CAISEGRGLQETQYF
CDR3nt: TGTGCCATCAGTGAGGGGCGCGGGTTGCAAGAGACCCAGTACTTC
abundance: few
d_gene: .
v_gene: TRBV10-3
j_gene: TRBJ2-5

CDR3aa: CASSRSGTIQETQYF
CDR3nt: TGTGCCAGCAGTCGCTCCGGGACTATCCAAGAGACCCAGTACTTC
abundance: .
d_gene: TRBD2
v_gene: TRBV6-5
j_gene: TRBJ2-5

CDR3aa: CASSGEGWGAQYF
CDR3nt: TGTGCCAGCAGCGGGGAAGGGTGGGGGGCGCAGTATTTT
abundance: few
d_gene: .
v_gene: TRBV7-2
j_gene: TRBJ2-3

CDR3aa: CASSRLTAEAFF
CDR3nt: TGTGCCAGCAGCAGACTAACAGCTGAAGCTTTCTTT
abundance: few
d_gene: .
v_gene: TRBV5-6
j_gene: TRBJ1-1

CDR3aa: CASSPPYRDRNEQYF
CDR3nt: TGTGCCAGTAGTCCCCCTTACAGGGACAGGAACGAGCAGTACTTC
abundance: .
d_gene: TRBD1
v_gene: TRBV19
j_gene: TRBJ2-7

CDR3aa: CAWSPTGDRGFF
CDR3nt: TGTGCCTGGAGTCCCACGGGGGATCGAGGATTCTTT
abundance: .
d_gene: .
v_gene: TRBV30
j_gene: TRBJ1-1

CDR3aa: CATSATTDTQYF
CDR3nt: TGTGCCACCAGTGCTACCACAGATACGCAGTATTTT
abundance: few
d_gene: .
v_gene: TRBV15
j_gene: TRBJ2-3

CDR3aa: CSVVGGGEQFF
CDR3nt: TGCAGCGTTGTAGGGGGCGGGGAGCAGTTCTTC
abundance: many
d_gene: TRBD1
v_gene: TRBV29-1
j_gene: TRBJ2-1

CDR3aa: CATSRGLAGTYEQFF
CDR3nt: TGTGCCACCAGCAGAGGACTAGCGGGGACATATGAGCAGTTCTTC
abundance: .
d_gene: TRBD2
v_gene: TRBV15
j_gene: TRBJ2-1

CDR3aa: CSAGQGAREQYF
CDR3nt: TGCAGCGCAGGACAGGGGGCGAGGGAGCAGTACTTC
abundance: .
d_gene: TRBD1
v_gene: TRBV29-1
j_gene: TRBJ2-7

CDR3aa: CASSQDDRTNQPQHF
CDR3nt: TGTGCCAGCAGCCAGGATGACAGGACCAATCAGCCCCAGCATTTT
abundance: few
d_gene: .
v_gene: TRBV4-2
j_gene: TRBJ1-5

CDR3aa: CASSLGSAAEETQYF
CDR3nt: TGTGCCAGCAGCTTAGGATCTGCGGCGGAAGAGACCCAGTACTTC
abundance: .
d_gene: .
v_gene: TRBV7-2
j_gene: TRBJ2-5

CDR3aa: CASNSPDQPQHF
CDR3nt: TGTGCCAGCAACAGTCCCGATCAGCCCCAGCATTTT
abundance: .
d_gene: .
v_gene: TRBV2
j_gene: TRBJ1-5

CDR3aa: CASSVEGARETQYF
CDR3nt: TGTGCCAGCAGCGTGGAGGGGGCGAGAGAGACCCAGTACTTC
abundance: few
d_gene: .
v_gene: TRBV7-9
j_gene: TRBJ2-5

CDR3aa: CASTRDNEQFF
CDR3nt: TGTGCCAGCACTCGGGACAATGAGCAGTTCTTC
abundance: many
d_gene: .
v_gene: TRBV5-4
j_gene: TRBJ2-1

CDR3aa: CASSKGLPGGYEQYF
CDR3nt: TGTGCCAGCAGCAAAGGCCTTCCCGGCGGGTACGAGCAGTACTTC
abundance: .
d_gene: .
v_gene: TRBV21-1
j_gene: TRBJ2-7

CDR3aa: CASISRGSTEAFF
CDR3nt: TGTGCCAGCATTAGTAGGGGATCCACTGAAGCTTTCTTT
abundance: .
d_gene: .
v_gene: TRBV2
j_gene: TRBJ1-1

CDR3aa: CASSFGGEAYEQYF
CDR3nt: TGTGCCAGCAGCTTTGGGGGGGAGGCCTACGAGCAGTACTTC
abundance: few
d_gene: TRBD2
v_gene: TRBV5-8
j_gene: TRBJ2-7

CDR3aa: CATSGTGASPLHF
CDR3nt: TGTGCCACCTCCGGGACAGGGGCTTCACCCCTCCACTTT
abundance: .
d_gene: TRBD1
v_gene: TRBV19
j_gene: TRBJ1-6

CDR3aa: CASSFKAGGGAGQFF
CDR3nt: TGTGCCAGCAGCTTTAAGGCGGGAGGGGGGGCTGGGCAGTTCTTC
abundance: few
d_gene: TRBD2
v_gene: TRBV7-2
j_gene: TRBJ2-1

CDR3aa: CATSRDGTGKNEQYF
CDR3nt: TGTGCCACCAGCAGAGATGGTACAGGGAAGAACGAGCAGTACTTC
abundance: few
d_gene: .
v_gene: TRBV15
j_gene: TRBJ2-7

CDR3aa: CASSVEQTDKPQHF
CDR3nt: TGTGCCAGCAGCGTAGAACAAACCGATAAGCCCCAGCATTTT
abundance: many
d_gene: .
v_gene: TRBV9
j_gene: TRBJ1-5

CDR3aa: CASSPPGQGAGELFF
CDR3nt: TGTGCCAGCAGCCCCCCGGGACAGGGGGCCGGGGAGCTGTTTTTT
abundance: .
d_gene: TRBD1
v_gene: TRBV7-3
j_gene: TRBJ2-2

CDR3aa: CASSYATSRSSYEQYF
CDR3nt: TGTGCCAGCAGTTACGCGACTAGCCGAAGCTCCTACGAGCAGTACTTC
abundance: .
d_gene: TRBD2
v_gene: TRBV6-5
j_gene: TRBJ2-7

CDR3aa: CASSLVGRGVYNEQFF
CDR3nt: TGTGCCAGCAGTTTAGTAGGACGGGGGGTCTACAATGAGCAGTTCTTC
abundance: few
d_gene: TRBD2
v_gene: TRBV27
j_gene: TRBJ2-1

CDR3aa: CAWRKDRGFEKLFF
CDR3nt: TGTGCCTGGAGGAAGGACAGGGGATTTGAAAAACTGTTTTTT
abundance: few
d_gene: TRBD1
v_gene: TRBV30
j_gene: TRBJ1-4

CDR3aa: CASSPRTSGSWSYEQYF
CDR3nt: TGTGCCAGCAGCCCCCGGACTAGCGGGAGTTGGTCCTACGAGCAGTACTTC
abundance: .
d_gene: TRBD2
v_gene: TRBV7-6
j_gene: TRBJ2-7

CDR3aa: CASSYDSYSGNTIYF
CDR3nt: TGTGCCAGCAGTTACGACTCCTACTCTGGAAACACCATATATTTT
abundance: .
d_gene: .
v_gene: TRBV6-5
j_gene: TRBJ1-3

CDR3aa: CASSPPTVLGNTEAFF
CDR3nt: TGTGCCAGCTCACCACCGACGGTTCTAGGGAACACTGAAGCTTTCTTT
abundance: .
d_gene: .
v_gene: TRBV18
j_gene: TRBJ1-1

CDR3aa: CASSRDREEHGYTF
CDR3nt: TGTGCCAGTAGTAGGGACAGGGAGGAACATGGCTACACCTTC
abundance: many
d_gene: TRBD1
v_gene: TRBV19
j_gene: TRBJ1-2

CDR3aa: CASSVLAGGPGDIQYF
CDR3nt: TGTGCCAGCAGCGTACTGGCGGGAGGGCCAGGGGACATTCAGTACTTC
abundance: few
d_gene: TRBD2
v_gene: TRBV9
j_gene: TRBJ2-4

CDR3aa: CASSQDRDRDNYGYTF
CDR3nt: TGCGCCAGCAGCCAAGATCGGGACAGGGATAACTATGGCTACACCTTC
abundance: .
d_gene: TRBD1
v_gene: TRBV4-3
j_gene: TRBJ1-2

CDR3aa: CATQGGIAGELFF
CDR3nt: TGTGCCACCCAGGGTGGAATTGCCGGGGAGCTGTTTTTT
abundance: .
d_gene: .
v_gene: TRBV15
j_gene: TRBJ2-2

CDR3aa: CASSHSGSIGVGEQFF
CDR3nt: TGCGCCAGCAGCCATTCGGGGAGTATAGGAGTGGGGGAGCAGTTCTTC
abundance: .
d_gene: .
v_gene: TRBV4-3
j_gene: TRBJ2-1

CDR3aa: CASSQVRAHNSPLHF
CDR3nt: TGTGCCAGCAGCCAAGTGAGGGCCCATAATTCACCCCTCCACTTT
abundance: few
d_gene: .
v_gene: TRBV14
j_gene: TRBJ1-6

CDR3aa: CSVGGGTGTGKTEAFF
CDR3nt: TGCAGCGTTGGAGGCGGGACCGGGACAGGGAAAACTGAAGCTTTCTTT
abundance: few
d_gene: TRBD1
v_gene: TRBV29-1
j_gene: TRBJ1-1

CDR3aa: CASSANDRREQFF
CDR3nt: TGTGCCAGTAGTGCCAACGACAGACGTGAGCAGTTCTTC
abundance: few
d_gene: .
v_gene: TRBV19
j_gene: TRBJ2-1

CDR3aa: CASSLPTVWAGRNEKLFF
CDR3nt: TGTGCCAGCAGTTTACCCACGGTTTGGGCAGGGAGGAATGAAAAACTGTTTTTT
abundance: few
d_gene: .
v_gene: TRBV28
j_gene: TRBJ1-4

CDR3aa: CASSQDRGHTEAFF
CDR3nt: TGTGCCAGCAGCCAGGACAGGGGGCACACTGAAGCTTTCTTT
abundance: .
d_gene: TRBD1
v_gene: TRBV5-4
j_gene: TRBJ1-1

CDR3aa: CASSKRETPNYEQYF
CDR3nt: TGTGCCAGCAGCAAACGGGAGACCCCCAACTACGAGCAGTACTTC
abundance: .
d_gene: .
v_gene: TRBV9
j_gene: TRBJ2-7

CDR3aa: CASRADASYNEQFF
CDR3nt: TGTGCCAGCAGGGCGGATGCCTCCTACAATGAGCAGTTCTTC
abundance: few
d_gene: .
v_gene: TRBV6-6
j_gene: TRBJ2-1

CDR3aa: CASSQSGTSDTQYF
CDR3nt: TGCGCCAGCAGTCAATCGGGGACTTCAGATACGCAGTATTTT
abundance: few
d_gene: .
v_gene: TRBV23-1
j_gene: TRBJ2-3

CDR3aa: CATSRAGYNPEAFF
CDR3nt: TGTGCCACCAGCAGAGCAGGGTATAACCCTGAAGCTTTCTTT
abundance: .
d_gene: .
v_gene: TRBV15
j_gene: TRBJ1-1

CDR3aa: CASSLREGSSYNEQFF
CDR3nt: TGTGCCAGCAGCTTAAGGGAGGGGTCGTCTTACAATGAGCAGTTCTTC
abundance: .
d_gene: TRBD2
v_gene: TRBV7-3
j_gene: TRBJ2-1

CDR3aa: CSVGGGRGADTQYF
CDR3nt: TGCAGCGTCGGTGGGGGCAGGGGTGCAGATACGCAGTATTTT
abundance: many
d_gene: .
v_gene: TRBV29-1
j_gene: TRBJ2-3

CDR3aa: CASTRTGGTEAFF
CDR3nt: TGTGCTTCGACCAGAACAGGGGGCACCGAAGCTTTCTTT
abundance: few
d_gene: TRBD1
v_gene: TRBV30
j_gene: TRBJ1-1

CDR3aa: CSVEGGQAANYGYTF
CDR3nt: TGCAGCGTTGAAGGAGGACAGGCAGCGAACTATGGCTACACCTTC
abundance: few
d_gene: TRBD1
v_gene: TRBV29-1
j_gene: TRBJ1-2

CDR3aa: CASSQDGTGTGEYF
CDR3nt: TGTGCCAGCAGCCAAGATGGGACTGGGACAGGGGAGTACTTC
abundance: many
d_gene: TRBD1
v_gene: TRBV14
j_gene: TRBJ2-7

CDR3aa: CASSVTDRDLNEKLFF
CDR3nt: TGTGCCAGCAGTGTGACGGACAGGGATTTGAATGAAAAACTGTTTTTT
abundance: few
d_gene: TRBD1
v_gene: TRBV6-1
j_gene: TRBJ1-4

CDR3aa: CASSPTGGSSPLHF
CDR3nt: TGTGCCAGCAGCCCGACAGGGGGTAGTTCACCCCTCCACTTT
abundance: many
d_gene: TRBD1
v_gene: TRBV9
j_gene: TRBJ1-6

CDR3aa: CSVTAAMGETQYF
CDR3nt: TGCAGCGTTACTGCAGCGATGGGAGAGACCCAGTACTTC
abundance: few
d_gene: .
v_gene: TRBV29-1
j_gene: TRBJ2-5

CDR3aa: CASSLGGGEQYF
CDR3nt: TGTGCCAGCAGCTTAGGAGGCGGCGAGCAGTACTTC
abundance: few
d_gene: .
v_gene: TRBV7-8
j_gene: TRBJ2-7

CDR3aa: CASSQVGADTQYF
CDR3nt: TGTGCCAGCAGCCAGGTAGGGGCAGATACGCAGTATTTT
abundance: .
d_gene: .
v_gene: TRBV14
j_gene: TRBJ2-3

CDR3aa: CASSLVQGAGDEQYF
CDR3nt: TGTGCCAGCAGTTTAGTACAGGGGGCCGGCGACGAGCAGTACTTC
abundance: .
d_gene: TRBD1
v_gene: TRBV28
j_gene: TRBJ2-7